This TCR beta chain comes out of a study of T cell repertoires in cytomegalovirus infection. V lost 2 bases and J lost 3, with 17 bases in between. The CDR3 loop spans 17 amino acids. Germline lookup yields CDR1 SGHTA and CDR2 FQGNSA. Via MiXCR, TCRdb re-called the reads, giving one row per CDR3 protein. The sample contains roughly 700,000 distinct CDR3 sequences, around 32% of which appear only once. This clonotype was detected ten times or more. What it binds is unknown. Sequencing used cultured PBMCs, obtained from culture after CMV antigen stimulation. V and J are TRBV7-2 and TRBJ1-3; D gene unclear. The clonotype comes from a human donor in good health (CMV status not recorded). Some clones in this sample may be carry-over from other donors' samples. The CDR3 DNA reads TGTGCCAGCAGCTTAAATGCCCTAAGATATGTTGGAAACACCATATATTTT. Residues: CASSLNALRYVGNTIYF.